This entry describes one T cell receptor beta chain. No antigen is known for it. Measured with immunoSEQ multiplex PCR; TCRdb has only the in-frame clones, and not every one. This table holds 130,000 to 150,000 clones, just over 90% found once. The data were taken from a study of T cell responses to AZD1222 COVID-19 vaccine. Findings of the study overall: The donor group comprised mostly white British people and more females; the analysis possibly underestimated clonal diversity.

This material consisted of peripheral blood, taken on day 0 of MenACWY control vaccination. This sequence originates from an adult in good health.

CDR3 residues: CATTPGQGGTGELFF. The CDR3 DNA reads TGTGCCACCACTCCGGGACAGGGAGGGACCGGGGAGCTGTTTTTT. This chain uses TRBV2 with TRBJ2-2; 9 bases agree with TRBD1. The junction had 11 bases not matched to a gene; V was cut back by 10 bases and J by 5 bases. The CDR3 runs to 15 residues. Germline V gene data show CDR1 as SNHLY and CDR2 as FYNNEI.